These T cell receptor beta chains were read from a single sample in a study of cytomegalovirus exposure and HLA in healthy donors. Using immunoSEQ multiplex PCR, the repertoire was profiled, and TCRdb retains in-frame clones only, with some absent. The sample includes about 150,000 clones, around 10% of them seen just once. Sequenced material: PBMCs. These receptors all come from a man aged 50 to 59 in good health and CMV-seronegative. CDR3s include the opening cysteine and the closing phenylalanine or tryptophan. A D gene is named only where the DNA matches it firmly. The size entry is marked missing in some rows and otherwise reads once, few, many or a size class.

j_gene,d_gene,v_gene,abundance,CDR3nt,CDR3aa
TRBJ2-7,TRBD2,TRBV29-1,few,TGCAGCGTTGAAGATAAACTAGCGGGTTCTTACGAGCAGTACTTC,CSVEDKLAGSYEQYF
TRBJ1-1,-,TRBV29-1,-,TGCAGCGTTGGGGAGGGACAGAACACTGAAGCTTTCTTT,CSVGEGQNTEAFF
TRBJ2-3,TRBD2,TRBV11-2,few,TGTGCCAGCGGAATAGCGGGAGGGGCAGATACGCAGTATTTT,CASGIAGGADTQYF
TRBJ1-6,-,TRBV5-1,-,TGCGCCAGCAGCCGGCTAGATTCACCCCTCCACTTT,CASSRLDSPLHF
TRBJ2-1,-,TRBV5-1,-,TGCGCCAGCAGCTTGGTCAGGGAGCAGTTCTTC,CASSLVREQFF
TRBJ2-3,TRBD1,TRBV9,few,TGTGCCAGCAGCGGAGGACAGGGGGTGTTCACAGATACGCAGTATTTT,CASSGGQGVFTDTQYF
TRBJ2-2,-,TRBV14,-,TGTGCCAGCAGCCAAGTGGACCCTAGCGCAAGGACCGGGGAGCTGTTTTTT,CASSQVDPSARTGELFF
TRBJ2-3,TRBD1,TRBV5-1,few,TGCGCCAGCAGCATACAGGGGGCAACAGATACGCAGTATTTT,CASSIQGATDTQYF
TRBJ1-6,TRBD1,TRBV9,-,TGTGCCAGCAGCCCTCGGGACAGGGGGCTTAATAATTCACCCCTCCACTTT,CASSPRDRGLNNSPLHF
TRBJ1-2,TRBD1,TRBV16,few,TGTGCCAGCAGCCCCCTGGGACAGGGGAGCTATGGCTACACCTTC,CASSPLGQGSYGYTF
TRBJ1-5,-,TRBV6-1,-,TGTGCCAGCAGGGGGCATCAGCCCCAGCATTTT,CASRGHQPQHF
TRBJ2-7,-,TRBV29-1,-,TGCAGCGTTGTCATAGACAGCCGCTACGAGCAGTACTTC,CSVVIDSRYEQYF
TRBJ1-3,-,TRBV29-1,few,TGCAGCGTAGAAACAGGTTCCTCTGGAAACACCATATATTTT,CSVETGSSGNTIYF
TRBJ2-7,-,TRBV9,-,TGTGCCAGCAGCGTAAGTGGGAGGAGCTCCTACGAGCAGTACTTC,CASSVSGRSSYEQYF
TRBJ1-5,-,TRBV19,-,TGTGCCAGTAGGGGGCGCGGGGCATCAGGGAATCAGCCCCAGCATTTT,CASRGRGASGNQPQHF
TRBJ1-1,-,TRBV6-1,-,TGTGCCAGCAGTGACCACCAGCCCGGGAGGACTGAAGCTTTCTTT,CASSDHQPGRTEAFF
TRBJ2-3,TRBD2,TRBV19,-,TGTGCCAGTAGGACTAGCGGGAGAAGGATCAGAGATACGCAGTATTTT,CASRTSGRRIRDTQYF
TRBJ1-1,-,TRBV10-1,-,TGCGCCAGCAGTGAGTCGCGGCTGATCGGTGAAGCTTTCTTT,CASSESRLIGEAFF
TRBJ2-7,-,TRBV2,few,TGTGCCAGCAGTGAGGAGGGGGCGGTGTTCGCCTACGAGCAGTACTTC,CASSEEGAVFAYEQYF
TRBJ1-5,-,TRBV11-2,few,TGTGCCAGCAGCCCAGGGTCGGGGGGCAGTCAGCCCCAGCATTTT,CASSPGSGGSQPQHF
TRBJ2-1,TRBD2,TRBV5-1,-,TGCGCCAGCAGCTTGTCTCCTAGCGGGAGTTACAATGAGCAGTTCTTC,CASSLSPSGSYNEQFF
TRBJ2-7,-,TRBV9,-,TGTGCCAGCAGCGTAGGGTCGCGCACCTACGAGCAGTACTTC,CASSVGSRTYEQYF
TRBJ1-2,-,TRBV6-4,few,TGTGCCAGCAGACTTGGGTTTTACGCCCGGACAGACTATGGCTACACCTTC,CASRLGFYARTDYGYTF
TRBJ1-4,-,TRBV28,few,TGTGCCAGCAGCGGACCGGGAAATAATGAAAAACTGTTTTTT,CASSGPGNNEKLFF
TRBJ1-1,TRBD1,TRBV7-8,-,TGTGCCAGCATCACGACAGGGGGCGGCCTCACTGAAGCTTTCTTT,CASITTGGGLTEAFF
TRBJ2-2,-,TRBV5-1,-,TGCGCCAGCAGCTTGTCACCGGCAGGGGCCATTAACACCGGGGAGCTGTTTTTT,CASSLSPAGAINTGELFF
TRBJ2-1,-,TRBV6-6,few,TGTGCCAGCAGTCTTTACAATGAGCAGTTCTTC,CASSLYNEQFF
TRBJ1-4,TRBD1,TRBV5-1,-,TGCGCCAGCAGCTTGGAACAGGGGTTTGCTAATGAAAAACTGTTTTTT,CASSLEQGFANEKLFF
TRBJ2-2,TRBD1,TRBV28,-,TGTGCCAGAAGCCGAGGGGGCCTCGGGGAGCTGTTTTTT,CARSRGGLGELFF
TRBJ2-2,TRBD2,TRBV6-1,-,TGTGCCAGCAGTGAAGCCCGGGGGGGGTTACAGCTGTTTTTT,CASSEARGGLQLFF
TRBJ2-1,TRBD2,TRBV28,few,TGTGCCAGCAGTTTAACTAGCGGATACAATGAGCAGTTCTTC,CASSLTSGYNEQFF
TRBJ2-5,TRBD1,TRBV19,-,TGTGCCAGTAAAGAGACAGGGGGCGCAGAGACCCAGTACTTC,CASKETGGAETQYF
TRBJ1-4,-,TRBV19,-,TGTGCCAGTACCGCGGCAGGGGATGAAAAACTGTTTTTT,CASTAAGDEKLFF
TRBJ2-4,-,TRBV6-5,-,TGTGCCAGCAGTACCCCCAGAGGATCCAAAAACATTCAGTACTTC,CASSTPRGSKNIQYF
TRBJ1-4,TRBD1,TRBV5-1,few,TGCGCCAGCAGGAGACAGGGGGCAGATGAAAAACTGTTTTTT,CASRRQGADEKLFF
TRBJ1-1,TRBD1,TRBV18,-,TGTGCCAGCTCACCCATACAGGGGTTTGACACTGAAGCTTTCTTT,CASSPIQGFDTEAFF
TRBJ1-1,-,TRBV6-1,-,TGTGCCAGCAGTGAATTATCGGAGCTGAACACTGAAGCTTTCTTT,CASSELSELNTEAFF
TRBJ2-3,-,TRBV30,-,TGTGCCTGGAGTGTAGACGGGGGAGATACGCAGTATTTT,CAWSVDGGDTQYF
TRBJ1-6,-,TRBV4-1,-,TGCGCCAGCAGCCAAGGCAGAGACTGGAGCTCCTATAATTCACCCCTCCACTTT,CASSQGRDWSSYNSPLHF
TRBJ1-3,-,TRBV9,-,TGTGCCAGCAGCGTAGCAGGGAACGGAAACACCATATATTTT,CASSVAGNGNTIYF
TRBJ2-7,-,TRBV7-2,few,TGTGCCAGCAGCTTAGCGGGAGAGTGGAACGAGCAGTGCTTC,CASSLAGEWNEQCF
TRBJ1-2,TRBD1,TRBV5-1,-,TGCGCCAGCAGCTTGTCGACAGGGGGCGACTATGGCTACACCTTC,CASSLSTGGDYGYTF
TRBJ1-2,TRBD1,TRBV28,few,TGTGCCAGCACCCCGGGACAGGTCTATGGCTACACCTTC,CASTPGQVYGYTF
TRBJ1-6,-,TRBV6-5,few,TGTGCCAGCAGCAACGGGGGGGTTGAGTCACCCCTCCACTTT,CASSNGGVESPLHF
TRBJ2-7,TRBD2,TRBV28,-,TGTGCCAGCAGTCCACCAGCGGGAGCCTACGAGCAGTACTTC,CASSPPAGAYEQYF
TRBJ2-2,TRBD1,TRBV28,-,TGTGCCAGCAGTTCGGGACAGGGGAACACCGGGGAGCTGTTTTTT,CASSSGQGNTGELFF
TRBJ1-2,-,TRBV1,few,TGCACCAGCAGCTCCAATTGGGACAGGGTTTACTATGGCTACACCTTC,CTSSSNWDRVYYGYTF
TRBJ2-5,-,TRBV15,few,TGTGCCACCAGCAGAGATCAAGGGGAACGGACATCGACCCAGTACTTC,CATSRDQGERTSTQYF
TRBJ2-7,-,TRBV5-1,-,TGCGCCAGCAGCCCCGGGACACAATCCTACGAGCAGTACTTC,CASSPGTQSYEQYF
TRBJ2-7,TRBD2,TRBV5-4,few,TGTGCCAGCAGCTTGGGTTTAGCGGGGACCTACGAGCAGTACTTC,CASSLGLAGTYEQYF